This T cell receptor (beta chain) derives from a study of blood T cell repertoires in COVID-19. Here immunoSEQ multiplex PCR was the method, and the copy in TCRdb shows in-frame clones only, minus some. In the table there are 100,000 or so clones, approximately 86% of which are singletons. CDR3 length equals 15 residues. After removal of 0 bases from V and 0 bases from J, the junction contained 2 bases not matched to a gene. CDR1 and CDR2 from the germline V gene are SGHRS and YFSETQ. This receptor was identified in a woman in her fifties or sixties who had recovered from COVID-19. Material: PBMCs or T cells enriched from blood (not recorded which). The rearrangement links TRBV5-1 to TRBJ2-5; 7 bases line up with TRBD2. The CDR3 protein is CASSLVGGYQETQYF. In DNA form, the CDR3 reads TGCGCCAGCAGCTTGGTGGGAGGGTACCAAGAGACCCAGTACTTC.